This T cell receptor beta chain was recovered during a study of cytomegalovirus exposure and HLA in healthy donors listed by TCRdb under 2017. For context, the study as a whole: An earlier analysis of 587 of the donors reported 276 Gb of sequence data and about 120 million unique TCR beta sequences obtained from about 170 million T cells. About 300 gigabases of sequencing data and 75 million to 85 million unique TCR sequences made up an early release that covered 640 HLA-typed donors. The genetic ancestry cluster associated with self-reported Caucasian donors included 70% to 85% of the 398 genotyped donors. The study aimed to test whether signatures of past pathogen exposure could be identified by cataloging public T cell receptors. The study profiled the T cell repertoires of 550 to 700 subjects by immunosequencing and related them to cytomegalovirus serostatus. A separate validation cohort of roughly 130 different subjects was used in addition to the approximately 610-subject first cohort. High-throughput TCR immunosequencing, statistical association of individual TCRs with disease status, and machine learning were combined to predict cytomegalovirus infection status. In a later analysis, previously published TCR beta repertoires from 670 or so donors were re-analyzed and high-resolution HLA genotyping was added so that TCR occurrence patterns could be studied. In the later analysis, no new phenotypic data were used to find candidate immune exposures; instead, reliance was placed on TCR beta sequences and their occurrence across donors. An earlier analysis of around 580 of the donors used high-throughput TCR beta sequencing to judge whether each TCR beta V gene segment behaved as functional or pseudogenic. Donor age, sex, ethnicity and CMV serostatus were collected together with the repertoire data. In a later genetic analysis, genome-wide SNP genotypes for about 55% of the 666 donors were used, and that subset was treated as a discovery cohort. Every repertoire in the discovery cohort had been generated on one and the same sequencing platform. Both class I and class II loci were covered by HLA typing, at four-digit resolution. The number of donors typed differed by locus, with 629-630 for A, B, C, DRB1 and DQB1, more than 500 for DQA1, 600 to 610 for DPA1, and approximately 470 for DPB1. Because of strong linkage in the cohort, a few DR-DQ haplotypes were treated as single units for association and clustering. On average, roughly 240,000 unique TCR beta nucleotide sequences were sequenced per donor among several hundred genotyped donors of the cohort, with roughly a sixth of those sequences being non-productive. What the study reported, not specific to this receptor: A later analysis associated 16,951 TCR beta sequences with specific HLA alleles at a false discovery rate of 0.05. A later analysis found that TCR association rates varied across HLA loci, with DRB1 alleles showing the most associated TCRs and HLA-C alleles the fewest. The sequencing pipeline was judged likely to have produced a cluster of highly shared sequence variants as a technical artifact. CMV serostatus was the only immune exposure information available for the cohort. In a later genetic analysis, a missense DCLRE1C variant was associated with V-gene and J-gene trimming of TCR beta chains, and the association was replicated in an independent cohort. The presence/absence analyses assumed that sequencing depth was roughly uniform across donors, and that assumption may not be true. A further reported finding was that TCR beta sequences accurately predicted the HLA-A and HLA-B alleles for most subjects in the first cohort. Compared with the roughly 600-donor mean, donors in an Asian-associated ancestry cluster had fewer N-insertions in productive TCRs, according to a later genetic analysis. Compared with equally common non-associated chains, HLA-associated TCR beta chains in a later analysis were more clonally expanded and had lower generation probabilities. The study gave a list of 150 to 200 TCR beta chains associated with cytomegalovirus. Some IMGT-functional V segments, including TRBV6-2 and TRBV6-3, could not be distinguished by the 87-base-pair reads and were therefore excluded. Assigning TCR associations to individual alleles was difficult when HLA alleles, especially DR and DQ, strongly co-occurred. A few of the identified cytomegalovirus-associated TCR beta chains were confirmed in vitro to be specific for cytomegalovirus antigens. While some public TCRs were present in many individuals, most TCR sequences turned up only very rarely across donors. According to the authors, the approach could potentially be generalized to other disease states and immunological phenotypes. In this cohort, only TCR beta chains were sequenced, and detectable features were limited by the absence of alpha or paired-chain data. Over 15 rarely observed V segments, including chromosome 9 orphons, were excluded from the earlier analysis of a few hundred of the donors because counts were too low. According to a later analysis, parvovirus B19, influenza, CMV and Epstein-Barr virus appeared linked to several top co-occurrence clusters. Because some donors lacked HLA typing at each locus, the association tests relied only on the typed subset. Correlated functional status among segregating V segments might reflect linkage disequilibrium, but an unknown experimental factor could not be ruled out. In both the original and validation cohorts, the classifier was reported to diagnose cytomegalovirus status with high specificity and sensitivity. An earlier analysis of 587 of the donors showed that most TCR beta V segments appeared in productive rearrangements either about 87% or about 30% of the time, which broadly matched IMGT annotations. Most CMV-associated TCR beta chains appeared to be HLA-restricted in a later analysis, and the HLA associations seemed to be driven largely by CMV exposure.

This clone has a single count. It lacks a known antigen. No base quality values were provided; no much bigger clone lies one nucleotide off. As encoded in the germline V gene (reference sequence), CDR1 is LNHDA while CDR2 is SQIVND. The CDR3, cysteine through phenylalanine, is 16 amino acids long. The DNA shown is the 48-base CDR3, in frame from base 1. After removal of 5 bases from V and 1 base from J, the junction retains 6 bases not matched to a gene. In total, roughly 670 healthy bone marrow donors made up the cohort. Cohort members were all nominally healthy when sampled, although unrecorded immune exposures were likely present. The donor tested CMV seronegative, placing the donor among the 352 seronegative members of the cohort. Each donor provided a peripheral blood sample, and peripheral blood mononuclear cells were used for TCR beta sequencing. The Qiagen DNeasy Blood Extraction Kit was used to extract genomic DNA from the blood cell samples.

The method behind the library was the immunoSEQ multiplex PCR assay. For the multiplex PCR, a mixture combining 60 forward primers for TCR Vbeta segments and 13 reverse primers for TCR Jbeta segments was used. The CDR3 region of rearranged TCR beta genes was amplified from genomic DNA by a multiplex PCR assay. The Illumina HiSeq System was used to sequence the amplified TCR beta libraries as 87-base-pair reads. As for how the authors treated the data: A later analysis tallied about 77 million unique TCR beta chains across the 666 repertoires, and some 10 million of those chains were shared by two or more donors. To remove PCR and sequencing errors, raw reads were error-corrected and collapsed into unique sequences using a nearest-neighbor algorithm that merged closely related sequences. CDR3 sequences were aligned to IMGT reference sequences to assign V, D and J gene segments. Each retained sequence needed at least a six-nucleotide match to both a V gene segment and a J gene segment. A rearrangement was called productive if the CDR3 had no stop codons and remained in frame with V and J, and every other rearrangement was called non-productive. Following IMGT convention, CDR3 was defined as the stretch from the second conserved V-encoded cysteine to the conserved J-encoded phenylalanine. Sequences without an unambiguous match to a single V gene segment were excluded from the earlier analysis of 500 to 700 of the donors. In an earlier analysis of a few hundred of the donors, a V segment was called functional when productive rearrangements were above 56.7%, and segregating when the standard deviation between donors exceeded 5%. To diagnose cytomegalovirus status from the catalog of TCR beta chain sequences, a statistical classification framework was built. V and J gene assignment, in a later analysis, came from comparing TCR nucleotide sequences with IMGT/GENE-DB human TR gene sequences. A later analysis assigned CDR3 sequences and most-parsimonious VDJ recombination scenarios with the TCRdist pipeline. In a later analysis, each TCR beta chain was defined by its CDR3 amino acid sequence together with its V-gene family, and reads without a unique V-gene family were excluded. To address suspected cross-contamination and a sequencing artifact, a later analysis removed a few hundred highly shared, low-generation-probability nucleotide sequences. A later analysis calculated a clonal expansion index for each public chain from normalized within-repertoire ranks of inferred template counts. Generation probabilities in a later analysis came from a VDJ recombination model fitted to out-of-frame rearrangements, and those results were checked against IGoR. In a later analysis, hypergeometric tests were used to score TCR-TCR, TCR-HLA and TCR-CMV co-occurrence, with a repertoire-size bias correction applied to TCR pairs. In a later analysis, false discovery rates were estimated by permuting HLA or CMV assignments 20 times. In a later analysis, co-occurring TCRs were grouped with DBSCAN, and TCRdist sequence similarity was added when clustering was performed within HLA-allele-positive subsets. Repertoires with fewer than 30,000 or more than 120,000 public chains were left out of co-occurrence clustering, as were five repertoires with anomalous nucleotide sharing. TCRdb obtained this table from immuneACCESS and retained in-frame rearrangements with V and J assigned. These tables miss some clones; where compared with another copy, unresolved V genes account for less than half of the shortfall, and the remainder is unexplained. Clonal size and the V and J genes are those of that table, whereas D and trimming came from the DNA. The table for this sample lists roughly 120,000 clones; 9% to 10% of them were counted only once. Clones ranked in the top ten supply roughly 3% of the sample.

What was sequenced was PBMCs. The receptor was isolated from a man aged 25 to 40 in good health and CMV-seronegative. The rearranged segments are TRBV19 and TRBJ2-2; 8 junctional bases match TRBD1. This receptor has the CDR3 CASSSTGDMNTGELFF. At the DNA level, the sequence is TGTGCCAGTAGTTCGACAGGGGACATGAACACCGGGGAGCTGTTTTTT.